A single sample gave rise to the 29 T cell receptor beta chains below, sequenced in a study of T cell responses to AZD1222 COVID-19 vaccine. Sequencing used immunoSEQ multiplex PCR; TCRdb keeps in-frame clones, though not all of them. The sample consists of fewer than 100,000 clones, 90% of them appearing once. Sequenced here: peripheral blood, sampled on day 0 of AZD1222 vaccination. Source of these receptors: an adult in good health.

The gene calls are TRBV4-3 and TRBJ1-4; TRBD1 matches at 7 bases. The V gene end was trimmed by 2 bases and the J gene end by 3 bases; junction bases not matched to a gene: 3. CDR3 size: 15 residues. Germline-derived CDR1 and CDR2 are LGHNA and YSLEER. In nucleotides, the CDR3 is TGCGCCAGCAGCCAACCCGGGACAGCTAATGAAAAACTGTTTTTT. Translating it yields CASSQPGTANEKLFF.

The chain combines TRBV7-9 with TRBJ1-6; 7 nucleotides line up with TRBD1. The trim removed 4 bases at V and 4 bases at J, leaving 4 bases unmatched. The CDR3 covers 15 residues. Looked up from germline, CDR1 is SEHNR and CDR2 is FQNEAQ (reference sequence). The CDR3 spells CASSYGDRYNSPLHF. CDR3 nucleotides: TGTGCCAGCAGCTACGGGGACAGATATAATTCACCCCTCCACTTT.

The chain uses TRBV4-2 and TRBJ1-1; no firm D call. Germline lookup yields CDR1 LGHNA and CDR2 YNFKEQ. This CDR3 is 15 amino acids long. Trimming stripped 5 bases from V and 0 bases from J, with 13 bases between. The CDR3 nucleotides read TGTGCCAGCAGCGGACCTCAAATTTTGAACACTGAAGCTTTCTTT. As protein: CASSGPQILNTEAFF.

This chain links TRBV18 with TRBJ1-5; a weak D match, TRBD1 (5 bases). V was shortened by 3 bases and J by 5 bases, with 14 bases between the two germline ends. CDR3 length: 15 amino acids. CDR1 is KGHSH, CDR2 LQKENI, per germline. The CDR3 spells CASSPRSGGDQPQHF. The CDR3 DNA is TGTGCCAGCTCACCCCGGAGCGGGGGGGATCAGCCCCAGCATTTT.

This chain connects TRBV11-2 to TRBJ1-1, with D unresolved. Germline CDR1 and CDR2: SGHAT and FQNNGV. Trimming took off 1 base at V and 2 bases at J, with 11 bases between the two ends. The length of the CDR3 is 15 residues. In nucleotides, the CDR3 is TGTGCCAGCAGCTTAGCCCAGGCAGGAAACACTGAAGCTTTCTTT. Amino acid sequence: CASSLAQAGNTEAFF. The variable domain in full, with the rest retrieved from reference TRBV11-2 and TRBJ1-1, is EAGVAQSPRYKIIEKRQSVAFWCNPISGHATLYWYQQILGQGPKLLIQFQNNGVVDDSQLPKDRFSAERLKGVDSTLKIQPAKLEDSAVYLCASSLAQAGNTEAFFGQGTRLTVV.

The chain uses TRBV3-1 (or the pseudogene TRBV3-2) and TRBJ1-6, with D possibly matching TRBD1 (5 bases). Trimming removed 2 bases from V and 8 bases from J, with 13 bases in between. The CDR3 consists of 15 residues. The germline V gene has CDR1 LGHDT and CDR2 YNNKEL (reference sequence). The CDR3 region has the DNA TGTGCCAGCAGCCAACCATCCCGAGGGGATTCACCCCTCCACTTT. This codes for CASSQPSRGDSPLHF.

The chain uses TRBV5-8 and TRBJ1-1; 11 bases match TRBD1. The CDR3 consists of 15 residues. Germline V gene lookup returns CDR1 SGHTS and CDR2 YDEGEE. Unmatched junction bases numbered 3, after V lost 2 bases and J lost 3 bases. The CDR3 bases are TGTGCCAGCAGCTTCCCGGGACAGGGGGACACTGAAGCTTTCTTT. Its translation: CASSFPGQGDTEAFF.

This clone appeared a few times. The CDR3 DNA follows: TGCGCCAGCAGCTTGGGTCCTGCCACCGGGGAGCTGTTTTTT. Encoded protein: CASSLGPATGELFF. The chain uses TRBV5-1 and TRBJ2-2; the D is unclear. The V end was cut by 0 bases, the J end by 4 bases, with 7 bases between. Germline-derived CDR1 and CDR2 are SGHRS and YFSETQ. The CDR3 sequence is 14 residues long.

The gene calls are TRBV7-2 and TRBJ2-5; 12 nucleotides align to TRBD2. V lost 5 bases to trimming and J lost 5 bases; unmatched junction nucleotides: 3. From germline, CDR1 is SGHTA and CDR2 FQGNSA. The CDR3 length is 14 residues. This CDR3 is CASSNGLAGETQYF. The CDR3 DNA is TGTGCCAGCAGCAATGGACTAGCGGGGGAGACCCAGTACTTC.

This rearrangement joins TRBV5-1 to TRBJ2-7, with 10 bases aligning to TRBD1. Per germline, CDR1 SGHRS and CDR2 YFSETQ. The CDR3 consists of 16 residues. V lost 4 bases, J lost 2 bases, and 9 bases stayed unmatched. The CDR3 DNA sequence: TGCGCCAGCAGCCCCCTCTCGACAGGGGGCCCCTACGAGCAGTACTTC. Residues: CASSPLSTGGPYEQYF.

The rearrangement uses TRBV4-1 and TRBJ2-1; D not resolved. CDR1 and CDR2 (germline): MGHRA, YSYEKL. This CDR3 comprises 16 residues. Trimming pared 0 bases from V and 0 bases from J, leaving 9 bases between. The CDR3 DNA sequence: TGCGCCAGCAGCCAAGAACGGTCTAGCTCCTACAATGAGCAGTTCTTC. It yields the protein CASSQERSSSYNEQFF.

The gene calls are TRBV19 and TRBJ1-6; the D gene is possibly TRBD1 (5 bases). Germline CDR1 is LNHDA and CDR2 is SQIVND (reference sequence). The CDR3 runs to 14 residues. V lost 6 bases to trimming and J lost 5 bases, with 11 bases between them. CDR3 DNA sequence: TGTGCCAGTAGGCCGGGACCGCATAATTCACCCCTCCACTTT. As protein: CASRPGPHNSPLHF.

The J gene is TRBJ1-6, the V gene TRBV7-9; a possible D gene is TRBD1 (5 bases). The germline V gene encodes CDR1 SEHNR and CDR2 FQNEAQ (reference sequence). There are 15 residues in the CDR3. The germline V and J ends were trimmed by 1 base and 6 bases, with 10 bases remaining between them. The CDR3 DNA reads as TGTGCCAGCAGCTTAGTGGCAGGGTTTAATTCACCCCTCCACTTT. This sequence encodes CASSLVAGFNSPLHF. Complete variable domain (other parts from reference TRBV7-9 and TRBJ1-6): DTGVSQNPRHKITKRGQNVTFRCDPISEHNRLYWYRQTLGQGPEFLTYFQNEAQLEKSRLLSDRFSAERPKGSFSTLEIQRTEQGDSAMYLCASSLVAGFNSPLHFGNGTRLTVT.

V and J are TRBV6-2 or TRBV6-3 and TRBJ1-5; D is unresolved. The CDR3 loop spans 18 amino acids. The ends were cut back, 3 bases at V and 1 base at J, with 19 bases in the middle. The germline V gene encodes CDR1 MNHEY and CDR2 SVGEGT. CDR3 region: CASSYNPYLPGSNQPQHF. The DNA of the CDR3 is TGTGCCAGCAGTTATAATCCTTATCTCCCCGGGAGCAATCAGCCCCAGCATTTT.

The rearrangement uses TRBV27 and TRBJ1-1; D remains ambiguous. Germline CDR1 MNHEY, CDR2 SMNVEV (reference sequence). The length of the CDR3 is 14 residues. V was cut by 3 bases and J by 1 base, with 9 bases left in between. Here the CDR3 reads CASSFGGRNTEAFF. The CDR3, as DNA: TGTGCCAGCAGTTTCGGAGGCAGGAACACTGAAGCTTTCTTT.

This sequence joins TRBV19 and TRBJ1-1; D not resolved. V gave up 6 bases and J gave up 8 bases, with 19 bases separating them. Germline CDR1 and CDR2: LNHDA and SQIVND (reference sequence). This CDR3 is built from 14 residues. CDR3 in amino acids: CASSIGPLESEAFF. The CDR3 DNA is TGTGCCAGTAGCATTGGGCCGTTGGAGTCCGAAGCTTTCTTT.

J is TRBJ1-1 and V is TRBV9; D may be TRBD1 (5 bases). This CDR3 has 14 residues. The ends were cut back, 6 bases at V and 0 bases at J, with 12 bases in the middle. CDR1 is SGDLS and CDR2 is YYNGEE in the germline V gene. The CDR3 region is CASTSRAVNTEAFF. The CDR3 DNA is TGTGCCAGCACCTCCAGGGCGGTGAACACTGAAGCTTTCTTT.

This clone was counted once. The J gene is TRBJ2-1, the V gene TRBV29-1, with D maybe TRBD2 (6 bases). V shed 7 bases and J shed 3 bases, with 10 bases lying between them. The CDR3 consists of 12 residues. Looked up from germline, CDR1 is SQVTM and CDR2 is ANQGSEA. The CDR3 bases are TGCAGCGCCCAGGGACTCTACAATGAGCAGTTCTTC. It encodes CSAQGLYNEQFF.

V usage is TRBV12-3 or TRBV12-4 and J usage is TRBJ2-2, with D possibly TRBD1 on 5 matching bases. This CDR3 has 13 residues. V lost 5 bases and J 5 bases, leaving 9 bases between the germline ends. CDR3 loop: CASSTQDTGELFF. The DNA for the CDR3 is TGTGCCAGCAGTACACAGGATACCGGGGAGCTGTTTTTT.

The chain carries TRBV30 and TRBJ2-7, with 13 nucleotides matching TRBD2. Germline V gene data show CDR1 as GTSNPN and CDR2 as SVGIG (reference sequence). The CDR3 spans 14 residues. With V trimmed by 5 bases and J by 4 bases, 5 bases remained unmatched. The CDR3 protein is CAWARLAGGYEQYF. CDR3 DNA sequence: TGTGCCTGGGCTAGACTAGCGGGGGGTTACGAGCAGTACTTC.

The chain has TRBV6-5 and TRBJ1-6; D is unresolved. The CDR3 sequence is 16 residues long. V lost 4 bases and J 2 bases, leaving 12 bases between the germline ends. Germline CDR1 reads MNHEY; CDR2 reads SVGAGI. The DNA for the CDR3 is TGTGCCAGCAGTTCAGAGGGCACGACCTATAATTCACCCCTCCACTTT. Translation: CASSSEGTTYNSPLHF.

This rearrangement joins TRBV12-5 to TRBJ2-1, with D possibly TRBD2 on 5 matching bases. The V gene's germline CDR1 is LGHNT and CDR2 FRNRAP. The V end was cut by 1 base, the J end by 5 bases, with 12 bases between. CDR3 length: 15 amino acids. The CDR3: CASGLGYGMNNEQFF. The CDR3 DNA reads as TGTGCTAGTGGTTTGGGCTACGGGATGAACAATGAGCAGTTCTTC.

By frequency in the sample, this clone is medium-sized (0.01 to 0.1%). This rearrangement joins TRBV6-2 or TRBV6-3 to TRBJ2-7, with TRBD1 matching 8 bases. The CDR3 totals 15 residues. The germline V gene has CDR1 MNHEY and CDR2 SVGEGT. J gave up 2 bases and V 3 bases, and 6 bases lay outside the gene matches. The chain's CDR3 is CASSYQGAGPYEQYF. DNA of the CDR3: TGTGCCAGCAGTTATCAGGGGGCTGGGCCCTACGAGCAGTACTTC.

J is TRBJ1-6 and V is TRBV9; 10 bases match TRBD1. Germline V gives CDR1 SGDLS, CDR2 YYNGEE. CDR3 length: 16 amino acids. The junction had 2 bases not matched to a gene; V was cut back by 3 bases and J by 2 bases. CDR3 DNA: TGTGCCAGCAGCGGGGACAGGGGAACCTATAATTCACCCCTCCACTTT. This codes for CASSGDRGTYNSPLHF.

The chain links TRBV19 to TRBJ1-1; 9 bases are a match to TRBD1. Germline CDR1 reads LNHDA; CDR2 reads SQIVND (reference sequence). CDR3 length equals 13 residues. V was pared by 6 bases and J by 3 bases, with 2 bases of the junction left unmatched. CDR3 loop: CASRRTGDTEAFF. The CDR3, as DNA: TGTGCCAGTAGGAGGACAGGGGACACTGAAGCTTTCTTT.

The rearrangement uses TRBV19 and TRBJ1-2; D possibly corresponds to TRBD1 (5 bases). Trimming pared 8 bases from V and 4 bases from J, leaving 14 bases between. CDR3 length: 13 residues. Germline CDR1 is LNHDA and CDR2 is SQIVND (reference sequence). The DNA of the CDR3 is TGTGCCAGTTCCGGGGGGTACGGCTATGGCTACACCTTC. Encoded protein: CASSGGYGYGYTF.

This clone was picked up one time. V is TRBV27 and J is TRBJ1-1; possible D gene TRBD1, 6 bases. Trimming removed 6 bases from V and 4 bases from J, with 27 bases in between. The germline gives CDR1 MNHEY, CDR2 SMNVEV (reference sequence). There are 18 residues in the CDR3. The DNA of the CDR3 is TGTGCCAGCAGCCGAAATCCTACCCCAGGGGCCGCGGGCACTGAAGCTTTCTTT. It encodes CASSRNPTPGAAGTEAFF.

This clone came up once. The rearrangement joins TRBV9 to TRBJ2-2; D gene uncertain. Trimming removed 3 bases from V and 2 bases from J, with 11 bases in between. The length of the CDR3 is 15 residues. Per germline, CDR1 SGDLS and CDR2 YYNGEE. The CDR3 DNA sequence: TGTGCCAGCAGCGACGTCGGCTTTAACACCGGGGAGCTGTTTTTT. Its protein is CASSDVGFNTGELFF.

This sequence joins TRBV30 and TRBJ1-5, with D tentatively TRBD1 (5 bases). Germline CDR1 and CDR2: GTSNPN and SVGIG (reference sequence). CDR3 length: 14 residues. Trimming stripped 0 bases from V and 3 bases from J, with 9 bases between. CDR3 residues: CAWSVGETNQPQHF. In DNA, the CDR3 is TGTGCCTGGAGTGTGGGGGAAACCAATCAGCCCCAGCATTTT. The full variable domain, its missing parts supplied by reference TRBV30 and TRBJ1-5, is SQTIHQWPATLVQPVGSPLSLECTVEGTSNPNLYWYRQAAGRGLQLLFYSVGIGQISSEVPQNLSASRPQDRQFILSSKKLLLSDSGFYLCAWSVGETNQPQHFGDGTRLSIL.